This T cell receptor beta chain came from a study of CD4 T cells in relation to SARS-CoV-2 and coronaviruses. V trimming: 3 bases; J trimming: 0 bases; junction bases outside the gene matches: 8. The CDR3 runs 16 residues. CDR1 and CDR2 from the germline V gene are SQVTM and ANQGSEA. As concerns this clone: The antigen is not known.

CD4 enrichment then naive enrichment separated naive from memory CD4+ cells. General study findings and limits: Samples before the pandemic and after infection were not matched within any donor.

Survey-level TCR-beta sequencing used DNA from CEF-cultured naive and memory CD4+ T cells. TCRdb's table, derived via immunoSEQ multiplex PCR, lists solely in-frame clones and lacks some. The sample contains around 41,000 clones, approximately 87% of which appear only once. The receptor comes from an adult with COVID-19. The chain is built from TRBV29-1 and TRBJ2-3; 8 bases agree with TRBD1. Sequenced: naive CD4+ T cells from PBMCs, cultured in vitro. Documented subset: naive CD4+ T cells isolated by negative enrichment. The CDR3 loop reads CSVDLWDRHSTDTQYF. DNA for the CDR3: TGCAGCGTTGATCTGTGGGACAGGCATAGCACAGATACGCAGTATTTT.